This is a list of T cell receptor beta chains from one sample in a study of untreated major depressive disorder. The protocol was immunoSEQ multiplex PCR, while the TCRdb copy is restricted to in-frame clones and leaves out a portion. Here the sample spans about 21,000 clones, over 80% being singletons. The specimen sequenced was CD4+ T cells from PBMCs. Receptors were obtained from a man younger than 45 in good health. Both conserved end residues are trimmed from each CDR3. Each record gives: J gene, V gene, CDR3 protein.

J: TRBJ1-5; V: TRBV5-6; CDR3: ASSGGLGTGGQPQH
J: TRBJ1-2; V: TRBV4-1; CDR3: ASSQAPRDREFVYGYT
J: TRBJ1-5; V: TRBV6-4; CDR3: ASSANYNQPQH
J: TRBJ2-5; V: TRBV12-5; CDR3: ASGLWNPQDRQETQY
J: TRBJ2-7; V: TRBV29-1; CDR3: SVVTGVYEQY
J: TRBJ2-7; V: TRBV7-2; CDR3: ASSSQGAREQY
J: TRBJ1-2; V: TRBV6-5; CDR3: ASSMDPSRPYGYT
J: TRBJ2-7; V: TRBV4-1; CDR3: ASSQGRGQSISYEQY
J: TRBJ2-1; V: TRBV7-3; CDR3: ASSFDRELSNEQF
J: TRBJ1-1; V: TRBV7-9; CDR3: ASSLEATTEAF
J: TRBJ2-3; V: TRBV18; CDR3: ASSPLPAGVSTDTQY
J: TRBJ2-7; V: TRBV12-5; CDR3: ASGLTANYEQY
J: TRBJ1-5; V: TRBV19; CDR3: ASSIAQGGYSNQPQH
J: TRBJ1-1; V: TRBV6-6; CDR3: ASSYNGVAF
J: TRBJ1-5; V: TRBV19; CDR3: ASSITGGDQPQH
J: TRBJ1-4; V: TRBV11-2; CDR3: ASRSGGTFTLNEKLF
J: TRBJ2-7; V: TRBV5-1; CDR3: ASSPQAAGDYEQY